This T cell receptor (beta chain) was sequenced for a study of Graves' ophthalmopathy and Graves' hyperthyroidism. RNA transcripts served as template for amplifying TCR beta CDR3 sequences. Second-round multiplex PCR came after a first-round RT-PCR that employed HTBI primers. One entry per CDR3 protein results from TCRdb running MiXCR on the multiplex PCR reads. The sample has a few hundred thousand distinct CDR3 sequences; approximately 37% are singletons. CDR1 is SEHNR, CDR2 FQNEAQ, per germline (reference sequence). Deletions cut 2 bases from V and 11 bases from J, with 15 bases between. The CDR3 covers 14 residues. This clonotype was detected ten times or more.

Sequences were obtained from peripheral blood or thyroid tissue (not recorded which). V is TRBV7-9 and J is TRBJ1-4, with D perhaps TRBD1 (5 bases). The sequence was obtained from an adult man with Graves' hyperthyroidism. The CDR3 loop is CASSLSQGAGKLFF. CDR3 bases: TGTGCCAGCAGCTTAAGCCAGGGCGCGGGGAAACTGTTTTTT.